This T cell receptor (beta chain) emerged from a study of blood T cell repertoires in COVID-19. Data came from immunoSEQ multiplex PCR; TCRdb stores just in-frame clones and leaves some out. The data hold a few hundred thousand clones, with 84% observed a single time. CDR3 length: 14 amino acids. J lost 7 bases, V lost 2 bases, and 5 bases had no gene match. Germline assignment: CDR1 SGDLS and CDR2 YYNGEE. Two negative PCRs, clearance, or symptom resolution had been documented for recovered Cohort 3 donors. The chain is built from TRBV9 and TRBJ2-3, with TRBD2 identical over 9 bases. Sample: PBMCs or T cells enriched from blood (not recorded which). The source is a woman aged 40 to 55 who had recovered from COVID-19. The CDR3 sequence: CASSVLLAGNTQYF. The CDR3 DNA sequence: TGTGCCAGCAGCGTTTTGCTAGCGGGAAATACGCAGTATTTT.